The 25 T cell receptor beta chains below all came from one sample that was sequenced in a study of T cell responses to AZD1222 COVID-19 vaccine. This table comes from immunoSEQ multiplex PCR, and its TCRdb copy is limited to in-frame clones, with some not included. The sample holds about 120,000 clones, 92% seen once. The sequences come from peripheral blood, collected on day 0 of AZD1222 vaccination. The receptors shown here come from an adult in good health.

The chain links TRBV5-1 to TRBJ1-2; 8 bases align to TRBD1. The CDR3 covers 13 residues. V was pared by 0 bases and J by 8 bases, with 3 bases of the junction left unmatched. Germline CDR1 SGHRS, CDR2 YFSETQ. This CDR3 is CASSLETGGGYTF. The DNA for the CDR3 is TGCGCCAGCAGCTTGGAAACAGGGGGAGGCTACACCTTC.

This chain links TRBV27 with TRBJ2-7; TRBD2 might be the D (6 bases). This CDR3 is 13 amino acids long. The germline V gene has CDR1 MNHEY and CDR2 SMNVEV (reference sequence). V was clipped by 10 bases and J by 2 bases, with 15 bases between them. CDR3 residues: CAIPGEDTYEQYF. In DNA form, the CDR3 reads TGTGCCATTCCGGGGGAAGATACCTACGAGCAGTACTTC.

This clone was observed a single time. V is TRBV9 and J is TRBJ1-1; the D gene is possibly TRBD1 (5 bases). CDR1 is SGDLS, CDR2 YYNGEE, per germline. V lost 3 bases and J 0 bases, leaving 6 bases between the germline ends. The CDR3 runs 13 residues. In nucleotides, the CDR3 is TGTGCCAGCAGCGCAGGGTTGAACACTGAAGCTTTCTTT. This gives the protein CASSAGLNTEAFF.

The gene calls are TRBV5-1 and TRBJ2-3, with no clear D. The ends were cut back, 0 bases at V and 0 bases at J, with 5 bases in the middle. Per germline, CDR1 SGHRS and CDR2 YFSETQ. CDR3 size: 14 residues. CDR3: CASSLEVSTDTQYF. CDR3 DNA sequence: TGCGCCAGCAGCTTGGAGGTGAGCACAGATACGCAGTATTTT.

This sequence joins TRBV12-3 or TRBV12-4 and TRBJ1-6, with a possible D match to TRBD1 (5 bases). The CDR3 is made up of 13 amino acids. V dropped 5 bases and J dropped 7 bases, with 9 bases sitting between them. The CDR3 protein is CASSPWGNSPLHF. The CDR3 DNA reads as TGTGCCAGCAGTCCCTGGGGGAATTCACCCCTCCACTTT.

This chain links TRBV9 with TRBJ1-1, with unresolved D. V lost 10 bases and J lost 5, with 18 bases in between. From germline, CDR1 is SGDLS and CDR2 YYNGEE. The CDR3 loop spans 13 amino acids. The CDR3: CARLGGVGTEAFF. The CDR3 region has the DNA TGTGCCCGCTTAGGAGGAGTTGGGACTGAAGCTTTCTTT.

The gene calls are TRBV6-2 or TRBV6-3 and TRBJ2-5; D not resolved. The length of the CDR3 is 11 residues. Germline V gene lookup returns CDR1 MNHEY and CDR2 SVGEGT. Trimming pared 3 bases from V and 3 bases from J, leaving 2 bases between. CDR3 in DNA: TGTGCCAGCAGTTATGAAGAGACCCAGTACTTC. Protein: CASSYEETQYF.

In nucleotides, the CDR3 is TGCGCCAGCAGCCAGGGCCCGGGACAAAGAGCTTACGAGCAGTACTTC. This codes for CASSQGPGQRAYEQYF. The genes are TRBV4-1 and TRBJ2-7, with D possibly matching TRBD1 (6 bases). The V end was cut by 3 bases, the J end by 4 bases, with 19 bases between. Germline CDR1 MGHRA, CDR2 YSYEKL. This CDR3 comprises 16 residues.

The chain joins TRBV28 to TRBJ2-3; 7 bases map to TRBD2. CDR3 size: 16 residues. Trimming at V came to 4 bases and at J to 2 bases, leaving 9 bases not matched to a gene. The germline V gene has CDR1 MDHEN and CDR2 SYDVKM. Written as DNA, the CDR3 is TGTGCCAGCAGTTGGTTGTCCAGCGGGATCACAGATACGCAGTATTTT. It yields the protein CASSWLSSGITDTQYF.

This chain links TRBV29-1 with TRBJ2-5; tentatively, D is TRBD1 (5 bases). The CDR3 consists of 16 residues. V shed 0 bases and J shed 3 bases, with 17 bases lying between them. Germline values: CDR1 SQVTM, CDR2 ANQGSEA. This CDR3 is CSVEEGRNYPKETQYF. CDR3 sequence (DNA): TGCAGCGTTGAAGAGGGGCGTAATTACCCAAAAGAGACCCAGTACTTC.

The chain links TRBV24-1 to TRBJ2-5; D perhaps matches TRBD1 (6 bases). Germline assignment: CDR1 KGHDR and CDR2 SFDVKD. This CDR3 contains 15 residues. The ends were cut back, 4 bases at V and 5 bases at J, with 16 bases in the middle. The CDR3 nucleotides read TGTGCCACCAGTGACCGCCAGGGGCCCGGGGAGACCCAGTACTTC. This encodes CATSDRQGPGETQYF.

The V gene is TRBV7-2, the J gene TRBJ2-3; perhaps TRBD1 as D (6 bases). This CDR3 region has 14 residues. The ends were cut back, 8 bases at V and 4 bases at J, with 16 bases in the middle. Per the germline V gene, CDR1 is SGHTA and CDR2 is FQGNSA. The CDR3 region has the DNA TGTGCCAGCTCGATTACAGGGTTGGCAGATACGCAGTATTTT. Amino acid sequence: CASSITGLADTQYF.

In DNA form, the CDR3 reads TGTGCCAGCAGCGGGGGAGCCTACGAGCAGTACTTC. Amino acid sequence: CASSGGAYEQYF. The V call is TRBV6-5, the J call TRBJ2-7; TRBD2 might be the D (6 bases). This CDR3 is 12 amino acids long. With 6 bases removed from V and 2 bases from J, the gap between germline ends came to 8 bases. Germline CDR1 MNHEY, CDR2 SVGAGI.

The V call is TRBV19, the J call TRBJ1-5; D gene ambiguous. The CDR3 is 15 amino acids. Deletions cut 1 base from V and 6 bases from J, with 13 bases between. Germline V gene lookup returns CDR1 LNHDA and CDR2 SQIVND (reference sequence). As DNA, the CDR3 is TGTGCCAGTAGTATAGGTCCCCGGGAAGTTCAGCCCCAGCATTTT. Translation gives CASSIGPREVQPQHF. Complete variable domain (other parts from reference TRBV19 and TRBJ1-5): DGGITQSPKYLFRKEGQNVTLSCEQNLNHDAMYWYRQDPGQGLRLIYYSQIVNDFQKGDIAEGYSVSREKKESFPLTVTSAQKNPTAFYLCASSIGPREVQPQHFGDGTRLSIL.

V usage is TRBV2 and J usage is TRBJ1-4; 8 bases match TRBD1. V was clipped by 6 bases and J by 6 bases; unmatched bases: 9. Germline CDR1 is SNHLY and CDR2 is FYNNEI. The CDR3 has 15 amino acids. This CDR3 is CASRERTGSDEKLFF. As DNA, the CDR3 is TGTGCCAGCAGAGAAAGGACAGGGTCGGATGAAAAACTGTTTTTT.

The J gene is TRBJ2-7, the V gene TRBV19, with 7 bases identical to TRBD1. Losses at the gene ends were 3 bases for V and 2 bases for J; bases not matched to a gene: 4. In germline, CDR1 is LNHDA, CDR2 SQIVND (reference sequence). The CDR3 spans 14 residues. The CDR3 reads CASSIGQATYEQYF. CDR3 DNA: TGTGCCAGTAGTATCGGACAGGCAACCTACGAGCAGTACTTC.

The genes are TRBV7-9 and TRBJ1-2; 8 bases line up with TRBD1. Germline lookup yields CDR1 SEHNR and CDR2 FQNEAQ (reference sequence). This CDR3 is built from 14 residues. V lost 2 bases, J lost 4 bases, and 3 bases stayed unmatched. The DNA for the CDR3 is TGTGCCAGCAGCTTAACCGGGACAGGCTATGGCTACACCTTC. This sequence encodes CASSLTGTGYGYTF.

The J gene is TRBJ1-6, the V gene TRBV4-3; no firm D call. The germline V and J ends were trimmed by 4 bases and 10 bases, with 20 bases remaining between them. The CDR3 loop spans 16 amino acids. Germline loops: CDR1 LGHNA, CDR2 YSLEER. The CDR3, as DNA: TGCGCCAGCAGCCCTGCTCGCGGAGGTGGAGGGTCACCCCTCCACTTT. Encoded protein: CASSPARGGGGSPLHF.

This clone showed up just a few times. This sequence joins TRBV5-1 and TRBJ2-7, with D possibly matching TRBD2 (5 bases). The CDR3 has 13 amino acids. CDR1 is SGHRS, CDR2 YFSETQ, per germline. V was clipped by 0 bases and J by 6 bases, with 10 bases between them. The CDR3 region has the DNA TGCGCCAGCAGCTTGGGAGGGTCTCTCGAGCAGTACTTC. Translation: CASSLGGSLEQYF.

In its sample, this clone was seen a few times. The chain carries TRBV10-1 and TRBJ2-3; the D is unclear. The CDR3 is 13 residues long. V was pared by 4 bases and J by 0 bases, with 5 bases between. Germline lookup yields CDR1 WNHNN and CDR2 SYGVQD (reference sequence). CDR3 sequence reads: CASSGYSTDTQYF. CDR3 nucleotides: TGCGCCAGCAGTGGATATAGCACAGATACGCAGTATTTT.

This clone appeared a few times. The DNA for the CDR3 is TGCGCCAGCACCTCCTCGCATGAGCAGTTCTTC. Protein: CASTSSHEQFF. The gene calls are TRBV5-1 and TRBJ2-1; D call uncertain. In germline, CDR1 is SGHRS, CDR2 YFSETQ. V was pared by 6 bases and J by 8 bases, with 9 bases between. This CDR3 region has 11 residues.

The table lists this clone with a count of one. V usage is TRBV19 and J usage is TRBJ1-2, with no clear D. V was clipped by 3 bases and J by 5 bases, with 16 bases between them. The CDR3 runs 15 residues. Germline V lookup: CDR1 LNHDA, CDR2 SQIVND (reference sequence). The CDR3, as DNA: TGTGCCAGTAGTATTCACAGACCGATCACGTATGGCTACACCTTC. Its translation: CASSIHRPITYGYTF.

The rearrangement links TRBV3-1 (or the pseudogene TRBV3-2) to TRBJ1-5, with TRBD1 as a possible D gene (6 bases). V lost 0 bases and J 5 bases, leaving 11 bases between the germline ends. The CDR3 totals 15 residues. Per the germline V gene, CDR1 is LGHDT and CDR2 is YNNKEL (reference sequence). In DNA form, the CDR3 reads TGTGCCAGCAGCCAAGACCGAAGGACAGATCAGCCCCAGCATTTT. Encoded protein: CASSQDRRTDQPQHF.

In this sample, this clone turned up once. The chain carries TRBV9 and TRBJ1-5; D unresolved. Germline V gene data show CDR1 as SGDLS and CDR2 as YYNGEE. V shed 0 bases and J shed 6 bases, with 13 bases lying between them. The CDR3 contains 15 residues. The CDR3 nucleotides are TGTGCCAGCAGCGTAGAAGGTAGGGTGGGTCAGCCCCAGCATTTT. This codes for CASSVEGRVGQPQHF.

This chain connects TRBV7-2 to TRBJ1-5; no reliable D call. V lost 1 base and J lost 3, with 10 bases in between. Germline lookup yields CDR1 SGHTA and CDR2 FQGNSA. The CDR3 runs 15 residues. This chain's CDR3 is CASSLVPDVNQPQHF. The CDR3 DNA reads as TGTGCCAGCAGCTTAGTTCCAGATGTCAATCAGCCCCAGCATTTT.